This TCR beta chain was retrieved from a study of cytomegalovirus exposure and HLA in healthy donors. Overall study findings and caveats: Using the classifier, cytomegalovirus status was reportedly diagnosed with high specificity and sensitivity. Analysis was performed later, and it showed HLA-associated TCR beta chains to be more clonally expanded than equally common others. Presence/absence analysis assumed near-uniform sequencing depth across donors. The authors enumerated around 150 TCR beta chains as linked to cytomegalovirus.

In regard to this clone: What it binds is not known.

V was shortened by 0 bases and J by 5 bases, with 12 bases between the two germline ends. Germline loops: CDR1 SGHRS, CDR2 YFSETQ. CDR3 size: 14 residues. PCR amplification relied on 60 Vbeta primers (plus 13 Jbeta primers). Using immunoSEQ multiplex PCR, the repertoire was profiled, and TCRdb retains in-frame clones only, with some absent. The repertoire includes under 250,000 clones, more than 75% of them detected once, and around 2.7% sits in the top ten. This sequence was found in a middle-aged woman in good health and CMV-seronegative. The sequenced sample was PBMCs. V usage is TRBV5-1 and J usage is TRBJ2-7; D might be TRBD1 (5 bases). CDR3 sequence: CASSLEGPGNEQYF. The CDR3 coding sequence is TGCGCCAGCAGCTTGGAGGGGCCAGGGAACGAGCAGTACTTC.